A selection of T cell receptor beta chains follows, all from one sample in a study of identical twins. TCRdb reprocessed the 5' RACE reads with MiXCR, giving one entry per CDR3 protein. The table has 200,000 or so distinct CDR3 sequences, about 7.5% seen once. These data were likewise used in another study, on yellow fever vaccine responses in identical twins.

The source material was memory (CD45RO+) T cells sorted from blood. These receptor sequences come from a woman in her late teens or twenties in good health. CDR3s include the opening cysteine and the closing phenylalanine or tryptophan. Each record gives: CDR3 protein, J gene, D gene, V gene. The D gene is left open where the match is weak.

CDR3 protein: CASSSRDGYLGSPLHF
J gene: TRBJ1-6
D gene: -
V gene: TRBV11-2

CDR3 protein: CSARDFSGQANYGYTF
J gene: TRBJ1-2
D gene: TRBD1
V gene: TRBV20-1

CDR3 protein: CASSASRGPYEQYF
J gene: TRBJ2-7
D gene: TRBD1
V gene: TRBV27

CDR3 protein: CASSLDGGAYTF
J gene: TRBJ1-2
D gene: -
V gene: TRBV27

CDR3 protein: CAMDRENYEQYF
J gene: TRBJ2-7
D gene: TRBD1
V gene: TRBV10-3

CDR3 protein: CASSFRDNEQFF
J gene: TRBJ2-1
D gene: -
V gene: TRBV5-1

CDR3 protein: CASTSSVAKNIQYF
J gene: TRBJ2-4
D gene: -
V gene: TRBV6-1

CDR3 protein: CASSPDSRVKGGGYTF
J gene: TRBJ1-2
D gene: -
V gene: TRBV21-1

CDR3 protein: CASSTAGGSYNEQFF
J gene: TRBJ2-1
D gene: TRBD1
V gene: TRBV6-5

CDR3 protein: CSAALEYEQYF
J gene: TRBJ2-7
D gene: -
V gene: TRBV20-1

CDR3 protein: CASRLIKGETEAFF
J gene: TRBJ1-1
D gene: -
V gene: TRBV12-2

CDR3 protein: CASSFSANLNTEAFF
J gene: TRBJ1-1
D gene: -
V gene: TRBV7-8

CDR3 protein: CASRTGVYGYTF
J gene: TRBJ1-2
D gene: -
V gene: TRBV6-5

CDR3 protein: CSAPTGASTDTQYF
J gene: TRBJ2-3
D gene: -
V gene: TRBV20-1

CDR3 protein: CASRGGPRGHQETQYF
J gene: TRBJ2-5
D gene: -
V gene: TRBV7-2

CDR3 protein: CASRRTSGGSTDTQYF
J gene: TRBJ2-3
D gene: TRBD2
V gene: TRBV2

CDR3 protein: CASSSILAGSHLNEQFF
J gene: TRBJ2-1
D gene: TRBD2
V gene: TRBV18

CDR3 protein: CASSQATGGEQFF
J gene: TRBJ2-1
D gene: TRBD2
V gene: TRBV3-1